A single sample gave rise to the 21 T cell receptor beta chains below, sequenced in a study of shared clonotypes between healthy human individuals. Terminally differentiated effector memory CD45RA+ cells were excluded by CCR7 positive selection of CD45RO-negative cells. Measured with immunoSEQ multiplex PCR; TCRdb has only the in-frame clones, and not every one. The profile shows more than 550,000 clones, about 90% of them singletons. Sequenced material: naive CD8+ T cells sorted from blood. These receptors were collected from a man aged 30 to 45 in good health.

This chain uses TRBV27 with TRBJ1-1; TRBD1 is a possible D gene (5 bases). With 5 bases removed from V and 0 bases from J, the gap between germline ends came to 10 bases. This CDR3 is 14 amino acids long. The germline gives CDR1 MNHEY, CDR2 SMNVEV (reference sequence). The CDR3 region has the DNA TGTGCCAGCAGTGCAGGGTTTATGAACACTGAAGCTTTCTTT. Protein sequence: CASSAGFMNTEAFF.

The chain carries TRBV13 and TRBJ1-1, with 8 bases lining up with TRBD1. Germline lookup yields CDR1 PRHDT and CDR2 FYEKMQ (reference sequence). The ends lost 6 bases at V and 1 base at J; junction bases unmatched: 4. The CDR3 has 14 amino acids. CDR3 nucleotides: TGTGCCAGCAGATCCCAGGGGGCGAACACTGAAGCTTTCTTT. It codes for CASRSQGANTEAFF. The whole variable domain, filled in from reference TRBV13 and TRBJ1-1, reads AAGVIQSPRHLIKEKRETATLKCYPIPRHDTVYWYQQGPGQDPQFLISFYEKMQSDKGSIPDRFSAQQFSDYHSELNMSSLELGDSALYFCASRSQGANTEAFFGQGTRLTVV.

The table lists this clone with a few counts. The chain recombines TRBV27 with TRBJ1-4, with D perhaps matching TRBD1 (5 bases). This CDR3 comprises 14 residues. In germline, CDR1 is MNHEY, CDR2 SMNVEV (reference sequence). The germline V and J ends were trimmed by 3 bases and 6 bases, with 11 bases remaining between them. CDR3 residues: CASSFSQGHEKLFF. The CDR3 DNA reads as TGTGCCAGCAGTTTTTCCCAGGGTCATGAAAAACTGTTTTTT.

J is TRBJ2-1 and V is TRBV6-5; D uncertain. Germline V gives CDR1 MNHEY, CDR2 SVGAGI. V lost 8 bases, J lost 2 bases, and 13 bases lay in between. This CDR3 is 14 amino acids long. This chain's CDR3 is CASGVAGPYNEQFF. CDR3 nucleotides: TGTGCCAGCGGCGTAGCAGGCCCCTACAATGAGCAGTTCTTC.

The chain couples TRBV28 to TRBJ2-5; 7 bases are shared with TRBD1. The CDR3 spans 16 residues. V dropped 1 base and J dropped 3; count of bases not matched to a gene: 8. Per the germline V gene, CDR1 is MDHEN and CDR2 is SYDVKM. In DNA form, the CDR3 reads TGTGCCAGCAGTTTATACTCAGGGGGTTTGAAAGAGACCCAGTACTTC. Its translation: CASSLYSGGLKETQYF. The full variable domain, rest sourced from reference TRBV28 and TRBJ2-5, is DVKVTQSSRYLVKRTGEKVFLECVQDMDHENMFWYRQDPGLGLRLIYFSYDVKMKEKGDIPEGYSVSREKKERFSLILESASTNQTSMYLCASSLYSGGLKETQYFGPGTRLLVL.

V and J are TRBV15 and TRBJ1-2; D unresolved. The CDR3 has 12 amino acids. V was pared by 0 bases and J by 11 bases, with 10 bases between. The germline CDR1 and CDR2 sequences are LNHNV and YYDKDF (reference sequence). The CDR3 DNA follows: TGTGCCACCAGCAGAGACCTCGCCGGTTACACCTTC. Translation: CATSRDLAGYTF.

The sample holds one count of this clone. The chain couples TRBV2 to TRBJ2-1; 10 bases map to TRBD2. Germline V gives CDR1 SNHLY, CDR2 FYNNEI. With 3 bases clipped from V and 4 bases from J, the junction kept 6 bases outside the gene matches. The CDR3 is 16 amino acids. CDR3 sequence: CASSEGLALGYNEQFF. For the CDR3, the DNA is TGTGCCAGCAGTGAGGGACTAGCGTTGGGTTACAATGAGCAGTTCTTC.

The V call is TRBV7-3, the J call TRBJ2-3; 10 bases align to TRBD2. CDR1 and CDR2 from the germline V gene are SGHTA and FQGTGA. V trimming: 3 bases; J trimming: 4 bases; junction bases outside the gene matches: 4. The CDR3 has 15 amino acids. The CDR3 reads CASSFSGRASDTQYF. The CDR3 DNA follows: TGTGCCAGCAGCTTCAGCGGGAGGGCATCAGATACGCAGTATTTT.

The genes are TRBV19 and TRBJ2-1; D remains unclear. The CDR3 totals 15 residues. The germline V gene has CDR1 LNHDA and CDR2 SQIVND (reference sequence). V was shortened by 6 bases and J by 4 bases, with 16 bases between the two germline ends. The CDR3 bases are TGTGCCAGTAGCGGGTTTGGTTTCGGGTACAATGAGCAGTTCTTC. Its protein product is CASSGFGFGYNEQFF.

As to this clone: The junction does not match germline at one end; this may be a read error. The chain has TRBV7-7 and TRBJ2-1; 14 bases align to TRBD2. CDR1 is SSHAT, CDR2 FNYEAQ, per germline (reference sequence). The CDR3 runs to 16 residues. CDR3 protein: CASSGGTSGRVNEQFF. CDR3 sequence (DNA): TGTGCTAGCAGCGGGGGGACTAGCGGGAGAGTCAATGAGCAGTTCTTC.

The chain joins TRBV7-8 to TRBJ1-3, with 9 nucleotides matching TRBD1. The V gene's germline CDR1 is SGHVS and CDR2 FQNEAQ. V shed 2 bases and J 10 bases; nucleotides not matched to a gene: 12. The CDR3 extends over 16 amino acids. In nucleotides, the CDR3 is TGTGCCAGCAGCTTAACCGGGACAGGGCGAAATCCTACCATATATTTT. It encodes CASSLTGTGRNPTIYF.

The rearrangement uses TRBV13 and TRBJ1-1; D is possibly TRBD1 (5 bases). Germline lookup yields CDR1 PRHDT and CDR2 FYEKMQ (reference sequence). The CDR3 is made up of 15 amino acids. V gave up 3 bases and J gave up 6 bases, with 17 bases separating them. The chain's CDR3 is CASSFREEIAAEAFF. DNA for the CDR3: TGTGCCAGCAGCTTCAGGGAGGAGATCGCGGCTGAAGCTTTCTTT.

To note about this clone: The identical CDR3 is also encoded by other nucleotide sequences in the sample. This sequence joins TRBV7-9 and TRBJ2-7, with unresolved D. CDR3 length: 12 residues. The germline V gene has CDR1 SEHNR and CDR2 FQNEAQ (reference sequence). Trimming left V 3 bases short and J 4 bases short, with 7 bases between. The DNA for the CDR3 is TGTGCCAGCAGCTTGGACCTTTACGAGCAGTACTTC. It encodes CASSLDLYEQYF. The entire variable domain, with the rest obtained from reference TRBV7-9 and TRBJ2-7, is as follows: DTGVSQNPRHKITKRGQNVTFRCDPISEHNRLYWYRQTLGQGPEFLTYFQNEAQLEKSRLLSDRFSAERPKGSFSTLEIQRTEQGDSAMYLCASSLDLYEQYFGPGTRLTVT.

V gene TRBV28 combines with J gene TRBJ2-3; the match to TRBD1 covers 9 bases. J was trimmed by 1 base and V by 6 bases; bases with no gene match: 5. The CDR3 covers 15 residues. Germline CDR1 reads MDHEN; CDR2 reads SYDVKM. The CDR3 reads CASRQGQGRTDTQYF. Written as DNA, the CDR3 is TGTGCCAGCAGACAGGGACAGGGTCGCACAGATACGCAGTATTTT.

The J gene is TRBJ2-1, the V gene TRBV10-2; maybe TRBD1 (6 bases). In germline, CDR1 is WSHSY, CDR2 SAAADI. The CDR3 covers 17 residues. Trimming shortened V by 3 bases and J by 6 bases, and 21 bases separated the two germline ends. CDR3 coding DNA: TGCGCCAGCAGTGAAGGTAACACAGGGTATCTAGGCAATGAGCAGTTCTTC. Translation: CASSEGNTGYLGNEQFF.

Notes on this clone: Other DNA sequences in the same sample also yield this CDR3. The CDR3 sequence: CASSFTGRSTDTQYF. CDR3 in DNA: TGCGCCAGCAGCTTCACCGGGAGAAGCACAGATACGCAGTATTTT. The rearrangement joins TRBV5-1 to TRBJ2-3; tentative D call: TRBD2 (6 bases). CDR3 length: 15 residues. From germline, CDR1 is SGHRS and CDR2 YFSETQ. Between the trimmed V and J ends, which lost 2 bases and 0 bases, there was a span of 10 bases.

CDR3 region: CTSSQGTGGRETQYF. CDR3 in DNA: TGCACCAGCAGCCAGGGGACAGGGGGCAGGGAGACCCAGTACTTC. V and J are TRBV1 and TRBJ2-5; the table's D call, TRBD1, has no DNA check behind it. TRBV1 has pseudogene status. The CDR3 covers 15 residues.

This clone was found a few times. The chain carries TRBV28 and TRBJ1-5; the D is unclear. V dropped 3 bases and J dropped 8 bases, with 14 bases sitting between them. The CDR3 covers 14 residues. The V gene's germline CDR1 is MDHEN and CDR2 SYDVKM. The CDR3 DNA is TGTGCCAGCAGTTTCACCCTGGGTCTGGAGCCCCAGCATTTT. Protein sequence: CASSFTLGLEPQHF.

V is TRBV10-1 and J is TRBJ2-7; no clear D gene. Trimming stripped 9 bases from V and 2 bases from J, with 8 bases between. CDR3 length: 11 residues. From germline, CDR1 is WNHNN and CDR2 SYGVQD (reference sequence). The CDR3 DNA reads as TGCGCCAGTGGCCCTCCCTACGAGCAGTACTTC. Translation: CASGPPYEQYF.

The chain uses TRBV6-6 and TRBJ1-2; 9 bases agree with TRBD1. J was trimmed by 1 base and V by 6 bases; bases with no gene match: 6. The CDR3 sequence is 15 residues long. From germline, CDR1 is MNHNY and CDR2 SVGAGI (reference sequence). The CDR3 nucleotides are TGTGCCAGCAGAACCTGGGACAGGGTTAACTATGGCTACACCTTC. This codes for CASRTWDRVNYGYTF.

This sequence joins TRBV6-1 and TRBJ1-2; 7 positions agree with TRBD1. Germline V CDR1 and CDR2: MNHNS, SASEGT. This CDR3 contains 14 residues. With 1 base clipped from V and 6 bases from J, the junction kept 5 bases outside the gene matches. CDR3 sequence: CASSEGDREDGYTF. CDR3 coding DNA: TGTGCCAGCAGTGAAGGCGACAGGGAGGATGGCTACACCTTC.